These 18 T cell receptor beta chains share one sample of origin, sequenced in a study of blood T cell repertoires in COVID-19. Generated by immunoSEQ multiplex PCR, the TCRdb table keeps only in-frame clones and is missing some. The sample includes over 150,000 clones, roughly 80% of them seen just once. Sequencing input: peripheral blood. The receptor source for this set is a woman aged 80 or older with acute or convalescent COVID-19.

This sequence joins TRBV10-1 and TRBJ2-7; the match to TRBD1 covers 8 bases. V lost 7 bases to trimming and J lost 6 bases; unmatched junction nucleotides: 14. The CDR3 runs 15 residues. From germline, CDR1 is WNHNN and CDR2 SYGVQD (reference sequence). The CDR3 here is CASISSDRVIGEQYF. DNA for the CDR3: TGCGCCAGCATTTCCTCGGACAGGGTAATTGGCGAGCAGTACTTC.

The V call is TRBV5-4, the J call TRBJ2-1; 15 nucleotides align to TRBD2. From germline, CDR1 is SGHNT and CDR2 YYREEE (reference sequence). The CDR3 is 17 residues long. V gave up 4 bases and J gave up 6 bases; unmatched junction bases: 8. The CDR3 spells CASSPGLAGGPGNEQFF. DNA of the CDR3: TGTGCCAGCAGCCCTGGACTAGCGGGGGGGCCGGGCAATGAGCAGTTCTTC.

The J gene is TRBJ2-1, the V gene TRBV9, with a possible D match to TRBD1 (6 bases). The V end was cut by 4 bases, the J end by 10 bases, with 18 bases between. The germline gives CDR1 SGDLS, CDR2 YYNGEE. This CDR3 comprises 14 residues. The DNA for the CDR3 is TGTGCCAGCAGCTCCCGTCAGGGGTTCCAGGAGCAGTTCTTC. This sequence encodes CASSSRQGFQEQFF.

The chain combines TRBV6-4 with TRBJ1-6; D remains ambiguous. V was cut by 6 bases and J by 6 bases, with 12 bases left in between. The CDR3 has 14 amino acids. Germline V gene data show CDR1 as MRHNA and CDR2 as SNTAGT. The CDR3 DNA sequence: TGTGCCAGCAGCCTCGAGAGATTTAATTCACCCCTCCACTTT. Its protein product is CASSLERFNSPLHF.

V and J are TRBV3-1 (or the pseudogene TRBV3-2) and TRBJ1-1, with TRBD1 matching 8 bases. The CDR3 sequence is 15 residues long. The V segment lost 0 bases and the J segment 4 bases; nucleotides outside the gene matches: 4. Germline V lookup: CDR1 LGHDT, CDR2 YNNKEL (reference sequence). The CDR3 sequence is CASSQEDRAGTEAFF. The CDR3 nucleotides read TGTGCCAGCAGCCAAGAGGACAGGGCTGGCACTGAAGCTTTCTTT.

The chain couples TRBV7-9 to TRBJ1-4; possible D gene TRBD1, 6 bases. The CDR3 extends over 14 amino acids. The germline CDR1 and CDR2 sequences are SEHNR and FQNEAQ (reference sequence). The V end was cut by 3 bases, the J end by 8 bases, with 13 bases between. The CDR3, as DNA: TGTGCCAGCAGCTTCTTGGGGGCTGGGGAAAAACTGTTTTTT. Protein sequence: CASSFLGAGEKLFF.

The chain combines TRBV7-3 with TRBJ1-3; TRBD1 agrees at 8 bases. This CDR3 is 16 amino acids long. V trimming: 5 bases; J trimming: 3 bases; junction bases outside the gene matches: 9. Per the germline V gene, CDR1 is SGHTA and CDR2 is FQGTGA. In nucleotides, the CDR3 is TGTGCCAGCAGCGGAGGACAGGGCGGCGGTGGAAACACCATATATTTT. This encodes CASSGGQGGGGNTIYF.

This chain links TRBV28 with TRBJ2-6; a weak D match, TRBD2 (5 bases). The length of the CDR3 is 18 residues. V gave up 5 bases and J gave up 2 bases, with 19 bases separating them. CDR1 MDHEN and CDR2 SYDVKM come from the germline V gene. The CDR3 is CASSPPPLPSTGANVLTF. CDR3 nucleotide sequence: TGTGCCAGCAGTCCTCCCCCCCTCCCTAGCACTGGGGCCAACGTCCTGACTTTC.

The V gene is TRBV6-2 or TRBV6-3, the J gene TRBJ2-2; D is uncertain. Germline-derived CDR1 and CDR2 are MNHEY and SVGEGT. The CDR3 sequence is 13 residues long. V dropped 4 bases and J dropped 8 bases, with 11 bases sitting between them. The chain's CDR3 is CASSFSFRGELFF. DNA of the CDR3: TGTGCCAGCAGTTTTTCATTCAGAGGGGAGCTGTTTTTT.

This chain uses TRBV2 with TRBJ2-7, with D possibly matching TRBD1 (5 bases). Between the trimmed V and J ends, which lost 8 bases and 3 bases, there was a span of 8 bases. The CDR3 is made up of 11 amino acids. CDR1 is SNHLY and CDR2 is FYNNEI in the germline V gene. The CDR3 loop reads CASDRIYEQYF. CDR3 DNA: TGTGCCAGCGACAGAATCTACGAGCAGTACTTC.

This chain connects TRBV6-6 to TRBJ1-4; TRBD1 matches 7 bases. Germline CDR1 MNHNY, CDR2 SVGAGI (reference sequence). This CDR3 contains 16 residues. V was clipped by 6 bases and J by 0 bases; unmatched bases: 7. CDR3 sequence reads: CASSLGQVATNEKLFF. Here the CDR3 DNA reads TGTGCCAGCAGCCTTGGACAGGTGGCAACTAATGAAAAACTGTTTTTT.

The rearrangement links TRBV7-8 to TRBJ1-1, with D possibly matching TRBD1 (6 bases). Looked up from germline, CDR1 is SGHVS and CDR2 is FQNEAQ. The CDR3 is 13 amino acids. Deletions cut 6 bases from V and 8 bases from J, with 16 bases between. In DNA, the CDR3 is TGTGCCAGCAGTATTAGGGGGGGGACGGAAGCTTTCTTT. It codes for CASSIRGGTEAFF.

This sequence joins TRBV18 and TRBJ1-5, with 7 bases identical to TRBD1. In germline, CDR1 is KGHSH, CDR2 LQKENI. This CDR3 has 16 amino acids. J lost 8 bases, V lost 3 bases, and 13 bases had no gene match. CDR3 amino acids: CASSPGTAGIGEPQHF. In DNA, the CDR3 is TGTGCCAGCTCACCGGGGACAGCCGGGATCGGTGAGCCCCAGCATTTT.

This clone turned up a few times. CDR3 in amino acids: CASSSFLAGGRGTQYF. The CDR3 coding sequence is TGTGCCAGCAGCTCGTTTCTAGCGGGGGGGCGGGGTACGCAGTATTTT. The chain couples TRBV7-2 to TRBJ2-3; 12 bases align to TRBD2. The CDR3 extends over 16 amino acids. CDR1 is SGHTA, CDR2 FQGNSA, per germline. V lost 4 bases, J lost 8 bases, and 10 bases stayed unmatched.

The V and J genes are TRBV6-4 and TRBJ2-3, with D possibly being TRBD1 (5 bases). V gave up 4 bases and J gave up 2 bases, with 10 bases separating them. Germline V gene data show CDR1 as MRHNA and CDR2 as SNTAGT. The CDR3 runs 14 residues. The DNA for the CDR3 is TGTGCCAGCAGTGTGTCAGGGTCCACAGATACGCAGTATTTT. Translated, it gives CASSVSGSTDTQYF.

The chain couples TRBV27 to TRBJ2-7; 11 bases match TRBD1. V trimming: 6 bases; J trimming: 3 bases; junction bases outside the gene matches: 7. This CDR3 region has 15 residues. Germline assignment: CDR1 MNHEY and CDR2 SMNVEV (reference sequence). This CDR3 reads CASSPGDRGIYEQYF. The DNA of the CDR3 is TGTGCCAGCAGCCCAGGGGACAGGGGGATCTACGAGCAGTACTTC.

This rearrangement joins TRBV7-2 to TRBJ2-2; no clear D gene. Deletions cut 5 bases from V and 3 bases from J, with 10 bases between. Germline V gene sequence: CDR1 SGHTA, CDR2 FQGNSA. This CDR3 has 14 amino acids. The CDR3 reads CASSPFPDTGELFF. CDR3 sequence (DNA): TGTGCCAGCAGCCCCTTCCCAGACACCGGGGAGCTGTTTTTT.

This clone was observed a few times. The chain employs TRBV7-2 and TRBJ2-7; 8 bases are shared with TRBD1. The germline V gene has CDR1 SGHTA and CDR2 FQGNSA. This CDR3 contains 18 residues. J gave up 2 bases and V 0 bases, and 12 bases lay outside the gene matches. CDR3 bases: TGTGCCAGCAGCTTAGCGCCCCCCCGACAGGGGAACCCCTACGAGCAGTACTTC. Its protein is CASSLAPPRQGNPYEQYF.